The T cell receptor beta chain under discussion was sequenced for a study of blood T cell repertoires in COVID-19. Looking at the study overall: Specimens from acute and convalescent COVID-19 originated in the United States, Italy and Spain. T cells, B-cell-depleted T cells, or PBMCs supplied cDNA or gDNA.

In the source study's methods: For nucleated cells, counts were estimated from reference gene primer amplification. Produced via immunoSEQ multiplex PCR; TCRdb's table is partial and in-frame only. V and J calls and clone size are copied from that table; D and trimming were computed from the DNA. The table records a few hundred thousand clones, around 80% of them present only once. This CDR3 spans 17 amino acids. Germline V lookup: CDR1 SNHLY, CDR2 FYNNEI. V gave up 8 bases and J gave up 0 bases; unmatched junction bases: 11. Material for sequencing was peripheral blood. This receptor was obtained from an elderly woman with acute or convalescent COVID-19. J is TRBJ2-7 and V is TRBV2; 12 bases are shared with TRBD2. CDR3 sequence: CASHTGTSGLFSYEQYF. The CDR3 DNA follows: TGTGCCAGCCATACCGGGACTAGCGGGCTTTTCTCCTACGAGCAGTACTTC.